This is a list of T cell receptor beta chains from one sample in a study of T cell changes during pregnancy in multiple sclerosis. The assay was immunoSEQ multiplex PCR, and TCRdb's table has in-frame clones only and misses some. The sample includes around 30,000 clones, 85% to 95% seen only once; the top ten take more than 0.7%. Sequenced here: CD4+ T cells from peripheral blood mononuclear cells, sampled in the first trimester of pregnancy. Receptors originate from a female donor with multiple sclerosis, enrolled in a pregnancy study. Both conserved end residues are part of each CDR3. A D gene is named only where the DNA matches it firmly. A clone size is listed for some rows: how often the clone was seen (once, few, many), or a class if it is expanded.

CDR3 DNA,CDR3 protein,clone size,D gene,J gene,V gene
TGTGCCAGCAGCCCTATCCATACGAACACCGGGGAGCTGTTTTTT,CASSPIHTNTGELFF,-,-,TRBJ2-2,TRBV7-9
TGTGCCAGCAGCTTGAAGGCAGGGGGTCTTGAGACCCAGTACTTC,CASSLKAGGLETQYF,-,TRBD1,TRBJ2-5,TRBV5-4
TGTGCCAGCAGTGAGGGACAGCGGCTGACGGAGACCCAGTACTTC,CASSEGQRLTETQYF,-,TRBD1,TRBJ2-5,TRBV6-1
TGTGCCAGTAGTATAGATGGAGCGGGGACCTACGAGCAGTACTTC,CASSIDGAGTYEQYF,few,TRBD2,TRBJ2-7,TRBV19
TGTGCCATCAGTGAGTCGAAAGCGCTCGCGGATTCACCCCTCCACTTT,CAISESKALADSPLHF,-,-,TRBJ1-6,TRBV10-3
TGTGCCAGCAGCTTGCCCCTAGCGGGGGGAGAGACCCAGTACTTC,CASSLPLAGGETQYF,-,TRBD2,TRBJ2-5,TRBV5-4
TGTGCCAGCAGCAAAGAGTGGGGGACAGGGGGGCCAAATCAGCCCCAGCATTTT,CASSKEWGTGGPNQPQHF,once,-,TRBJ1-5,TRBV21-1
TGTGCCAGCAGCTTGGGCAGCCCAGGGGGCACTGAAGCTTTCTTT,CASSLGSPGGTEAFF,-,TRBD1,TRBJ1-1,TRBV5-4
TGTGCCAGCATGAGGGGGTCCTCGGGGGGCACTGAAGCTTTCTTT,CASMRGSSGGTEAFF,-,-,TRBJ1-1,TRBV28
TGTGCCAGCAGCTCCACCTGGGGCCCCTACGAGCAGTACTTC,CASSSTWGPYEQYF,-,-,TRBJ2-7,TRBV11-2
TGTGCCAGCAGTTTATCGTTATCACAGGGGTACTATGGCTACACCTTC,CASSLSLSQGYYGYTF,-,TRBD1,TRBJ1-2,TRBV27
TGTGCCAGCAGCCCCCTTCCTCTCACAGATACGCAGTATTTT,CASSPLPLTDTQYF,-,-,TRBJ2-3,TRBV5-5
TGCGCCAGCAGCTTGCTGACTATGGGCACAGATACGCAGTATTTT,CASSLLTMGTDTQYF,-,-,TRBJ2-3,TRBV5-1
TGTGCCTGGAGCCCAGGGGGCTCCTATAATTCACCCCTCCACTTT,CAWSPGGSYNSPLHF,-,TRBD1,TRBJ1-6,TRBV30
TGTGCCAGTAGTATCGACTACGCCTCGACCGAGCAGTACTTC,CASSIDYASTEQYF,-,-,TRBJ2-7,TRBV19
TGTGCCAGCAGCCTTGACAGTTCTTCACCCCTCCACTTT,CASSLDSSSPLHF,-,-,TRBJ1-6,TRBV6-1
TGTGCCAGCAGCCGGGGGGCTGGGACACCCCTCCACTTT,CASSRGAGTPLHF,-,-,TRBJ1-6,TRBV7-3
TGTGCCAGCATTTTCGGACAGGGAAGCAATCAGCCCCAGCATTTT,CASIFGQGSNQPQHF,-,TRBD1,TRBJ1-5,TRBV6-1
TGTGCCAGCAGTGAGGCTAGAGAGGTCAGGGGGAGCGGCTACACCTTC,CASSEAREVRGSGYTF,-,TRBD1,TRBJ1-2,TRBV25-1
TGTGCCATCAGAGCGGGGGTTGTTAACAATGAGCAGTTCTTC,CAIRAGVVNNEQFF,once,TRBD2,TRBJ2-1,TRBV10-3
TGTGCCAGCGGGGAAATTGGACAGGGCTCTGGAAACACCATATATTTT,CASGEIGQGSGNTIYF,-,TRBD1,TRBJ1-3,TRBV25-1
TGTGCCAGCAGCAAAGTCTGGGACAGGGACTCTGGGGGCTACACCTTC,CASSKVWDRDSGGYTF,-,-,TRBJ1-2,TRBV21-1
TGTGCCAGCAGCTTAAATACAGGGGTAGCCGGGGAGCTGTTTTTT,CASSLNTGVAGELFF,-,TRBD1,TRBJ2-2,TRBV7-3
TGTGCCAGCAGTTTAAGAACCCGGACACGCACAGATACGCAGTATTTT,CASSLRTRTRTDTQYF,-,-,TRBJ2-3,TRBV28
TGTGCCAGCACCCCACGGGGGGCAGATACGCAGTATTTT,CASTPRGADTQYF,-,TRBD2,TRBJ2-3,TRBV7-2
TGTGCCAGCAGCCGTAGCGGGGGCACAGATACGCAGTATTTT,CASSRSGGTDTQYF,-,TRBD2,TRBJ2-3,TRBV11-2
TGTGCCAGCAGCGCCCGACAGAACAGCTATGGCTACACCTTC,CASSARQNSYGYTF,-,-,TRBJ1-2,TRBV9
TGTGCCACCAGCAGAGCTCAGGGCACTAATGAAAAACTGTTTTTT,CATSRAQGTNEKLFF,-,-,TRBJ1-4,TRBV15
TGTGCCAGCAGCCCATACCCAGACAGGGTACTCGGCTACACCTTC,CASSPYPDRVLGYTF,-,TRBD1,TRBJ1-2,TRBV14
TGTGCCAGCAGCGTAGCTACAGGGCTCAACACCGGGGAGCTGTTTTTT,CASSVATGLNTGELFF,-,-,TRBJ2-2,TRBV9
TGCGCCAGCAGTGAGTCTCAAGCGGGGGGGATCGAGCAGTACTTC,CASSESQAGGIEQYF,-,TRBD2,TRBJ2-7,TRBV10-2
TGTGCCAGCCGAGACAGGGCCAGATCACCCCTCCACTTT,CASRDRARSPLHF,-,TRBD1,TRBJ1-6,TRBV2
TGTGCCAGCAGCGTAGAGTTCCGGGGGCGGGGGGCGCTTAGCACAGATACGCAGTATTTT,CASSVEFRGRGALSTDTQYF,-,TRBD2,TRBJ2-3,TRBV9
TGTGCCAGCCTCCCCCCGGTCTACGAGCAGTACTTC,CASLPPVYEQYF,-,-,TRBJ2-7,TRBV21-1
TGTGCCAGCAGTTTAGATCGGACTAGTGCTATCTACGAGCAGTACTTC,CASSLDRTSAIYEQYF,once,TRBD2,TRBJ2-7,TRBV27
TGTGCCACGGAACAGGGGTATTCGAACACTGAAGCTTTCTTT,CATEQGYSNTEAFF,-,TRBD1,TRBJ1-1,TRBV30
TGTGCCAGCAGTTACGGTCGTTGGGGGGATCCATCTGAAGCTTTCTTT,CASSYGRWGDPSEAFF,-,-,TRBJ1-1,TRBV28
TGTGCCAGCGGGGGGAGCACAGATACGCAGTATTTT,CASGGSTDTQYF,-,-,TRBJ2-3,TRBV6-4
TGTGCCAGCAGTGAAGGAGTTCTGGGGGCGCGAGAGACCCAGTACTTC,CASSEGVLGARETQYF,-,-,TRBJ2-5,TRBV2
TGTGCCAGCAGCACTGCACAGGGTAATGAGCAGTTCTTC,CASSTAQGNEQFF,-,-,TRBJ2-1,TRBV5-4
TGCAGCGTTGAAGGTTTCCGAGGGTGGTCGGACACTGAAGCTTTCTTT,CSVEGFRGWSDTEAFF,-,-,TRBJ1-1,TRBV29-1